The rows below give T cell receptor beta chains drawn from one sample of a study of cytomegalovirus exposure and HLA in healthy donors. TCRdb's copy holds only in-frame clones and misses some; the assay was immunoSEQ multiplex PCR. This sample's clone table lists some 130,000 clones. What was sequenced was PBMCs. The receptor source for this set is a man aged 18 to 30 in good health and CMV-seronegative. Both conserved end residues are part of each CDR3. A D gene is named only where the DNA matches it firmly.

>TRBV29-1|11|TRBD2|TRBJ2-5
TGCAGCGATCGGGAGGGAGAGACCCAGTACTTC
CSDREGETQYF
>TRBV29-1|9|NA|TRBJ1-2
TGCAGCGCGGGGGGTGGCTACACCTTC
CSAGGGYTF
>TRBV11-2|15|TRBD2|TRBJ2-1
TGTGCCAGCAGCTCCCCGGGACTAGCCTTAAATGAGCAGTTCTTC
CASSSPGLALNEQFF
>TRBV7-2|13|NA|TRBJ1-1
TGTGCCAGCAGCAACCGGCAGGGCACTGAAGCTTTCTTT
CASSNRQGTEAFF
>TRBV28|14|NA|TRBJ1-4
TGTGCCAGCAGTCCCCCGAGGGGGTATGAAAAACTGTTTTTT
CASSPPRGYEKLFF
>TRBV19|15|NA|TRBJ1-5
TGTGCCAGTAGTAATGGAGGGCTCAGCAATCAGCCCCAGCATTTT
CASSNGGLSNQPQHF
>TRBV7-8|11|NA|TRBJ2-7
TGTGCCAGCAGCCCCCAGGGCCCCCCGGAGTTC
CASSPQGPPEF
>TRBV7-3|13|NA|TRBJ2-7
TGTGCCAGCAGCTTGAATACAGGGTACGAGCAGTACTTC
CASSLNTGYEQYF
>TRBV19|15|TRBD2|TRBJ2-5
TGTGCCAGTAGCACCGGACTAGCGACACAAGAGACCCAGTACTTC
CASSTGLATQETQYF
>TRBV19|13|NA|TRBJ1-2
TGTGCCACTTCGAGCGTTGTCCCCTATGGCTACACCTTC
CATSSVVPYGYTF
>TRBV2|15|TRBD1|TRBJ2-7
TGTGCCAGCAGTGACGAGGGACAGGGGGCCTACGAGCAGTACTTC
CASSDEGQGAYEQYF